These 30 T cell receptor beta chains were all obtained from the same sample, sequenced in a study of CXCR3-negative and CXCR3-positive naive CD8 T cells. For these receptors, no antigen is known. Study findings and constraints: CXCR3-expressing naive cells carried TRB CDR3s more hydrophobic than those of CXCR3-negative naive cells.

All TRB cDNA libraries came from 5' RACE performed with UMI labels. TCRdb reprocessed the 5' RACE reads, keeping one entry per CDR3 protein, no DNA. This sample contains approximately 98,000 distinct CDR3 sequences. The sample taken for sequencing was naive CXCR3+ CD8+ T cells from blood. The subset is: CD45RO-CCR7+CD27+CD95- naive CD8+ T cells expressing CXCR3 (TNR3+). Source of these receptors: a human donor in good health. Some clones in this sample may be carry-over from other donors' samples.

The chain recombines TRBV6-2 or TRBV6-3 with TRBJ2-2; TCRdb selects TRBD1, and the lack of DNA leaves this call unchecked. CDR1 MNHEY and CDR2 SVGEGT come from the germline V gene. The CDR3 has 13 residues. This chain's CDR3 is CASTQGVTGELFF.

The chain employs TRBV4-2 and TRBJ2-1; TCRdb indicates TRBD2, and absent DNA this call remains unverified. The CDR3 spans 17 residues. Germline-derived CDR1 and CDR2 are LGHNA and YNFKEQ. The CDR3 protein is CASSQITSGGAPHEQFF.

V is TRBV19 and J is TRBJ1-1; the TCRdb D gene call, TRBD1, has no DNA to confirm it. Looked up from germline, CDR1 is LNHDA and CDR2 is SQIVND (reference sequence). CDR3 length: 13 amino acids. The CDR3 sequence is CASSGTLNTEAFF.

V is TRBV6-4 and J is TRBJ2-1; TCRdb's D call, TRBD1, is unchecked because there is no DNA. Germline V gene lookup returns CDR1 MRHNA and CDR2 SNTAGT. CDR3 length equals 19 residues. This CDR3 is CASSAAGAGGLYNYNEQFF.

CDR3 in amino acids: CASSLGSQYEQYF. The chain couples TRBV28 to TRBJ2-7. The CDR3 loop spans 13 amino acids. Per the germline V gene, CDR1 is MDHEN and CDR2 is SYDVKM.

The chain joins TRBV20-1 to TRBJ2-1; the D call of TRBD2 rests on TCRdb alone, since no DNA is present to check it. Germline CDR1 is DFQATT and CDR2 is SNEGSKA (reference sequence). CDR3 length: 15 amino acids. The CDR3 loop is CSATWDSGGYNEQFF.

V usage is TRBV7-2 and J usage is TRBJ1-1; absent DNA, TCRdb's TRBD1 call cannot be checked. The CDR3 contains 13 residues. CDR1 and CDR2 (germline): SGHTA, FQGNSA. CDR3 in amino acids: CASSPGTVREAFF. The full variable domain, with the rest looked up from reference TRBV7-2 and TRBJ1-1, is GAGVSQSPSNKVTEKGKDVELRCDPISGHTALYWYRQSLGQGLEFLIYFQGNSAPDKSGLPSDRFSAERTGGSVSTLTIQRTQQEDSAVYLCASSPGTVREAFFGQGTRLTVV.

The rearrangement uses TRBV14 and TRBJ2-1; TCRdb indicates TRBD1, and absent DNA this call remains unverified. The V gene's germline CDR1 is SGHDN and CDR2 FVKESK. The CDR3 is made up of 16 amino acids. CDR3 residues: CASSQPRGRVNNEQFF. The full variable domain, in which reference TRBV14 and TRBJ2-1 provide the parts outside the CDR3, is EAGVTQFPSHSVIEKGQTVTLRCDPISGHDNLYWYRRVMGKEIKFLLHFVKESKQDESGMPNNRFLAERTGGTYSTLKVQPAELEDSGVYFCASSQPRGRVNNEQFFGPGTRLTVL.

The V gene is TRBV20-1, the J gene TRBJ1-6; TCRdb gives TRBD1 as the D gene, but with no DNA this cannot be confirmed. CDR1 is DFQATT, CDR2 SNEGSKA, per germline (reference sequence). This CDR3 spans 16 amino acids. CDR3 sequence: CSARDPGTGINSPLHF.

The CDR3 region is CASSHLVTSYGYTF. The chain has TRBV6-2 or TRBV6-3 and TRBJ1-2. Germline V gives CDR1 MNHEY, CDR2 SVGEGT. The CDR3 extends over 14 amino acids.

V and J are TRBV6-2 or TRBV6-3 and TRBJ1-5. The CDR3 covers 15 residues. The germline V gene encodes CDR1 MNHEY and CDR2 SVGEGT. The CDR3 loop is CASSERTYSNQPQHF.

The V call is TRBV6-1, the J call TRBJ2-2. CDR1 is MNHNS, CDR2 SASEGT, per germline. The CDR3 runs to 14 residues. CDR3 loop: CASSIAGEMGELFF.

V usage is TRBV20-1 and J usage is TRBJ2-7; TCRdb gives TRBD1 as the D gene, but with no DNA this cannot be confirmed. CDR3 size: 14 residues. Looked up from germline, CDR1 is DFQATT and CDR2 is SNEGSKA (reference sequence). Here the CDR3 reads CSAMGTGGSNEQYF.

The V and J genes are TRBV20-1 and TRBJ2-2; TCRdb proposes TRBD1, but this gene call is untestable without DNA. The V gene's germline CDR1 is DFQATT and CDR2 SNEGSKA (reference sequence). The CDR3 contains 16 residues. CDR3 protein: CSARAGRPGSTGELFF.

The V gene is TRBV21-1, the J gene TRBJ2-6. TRBV21-1 is tagged as a pseudogene. This CDR3 region has 15 residues. The CDR3 loop is CASSEWISGANVLTF.

The CDR3 is CASSLSGYNEQFF. The V call is TRBV5-1, the J call TRBJ2-1. The CDR3 consists of 13 residues. Germline-derived CDR1 and CDR2 are SGHRS and YFSETQ.

The chain couples TRBV7-8 to TRBJ1-5; TCRdb picks TRBD1, but there is no DNA to check that call. CDR1 SGHVS and CDR2 FQNEAQ come from the germline V gene. The CDR3 length is 17 residues. CDR3 region: CASSFYRDRGWNQPQHF.

This CDR3 is CASIRRTSGEETQYF. The chain couples TRBV3-1 to TRBJ2-5; TCRdb designates TRBD2, a call that cannot be tested without DNA. The CDR3 runs 15 residues. From germline, CDR1 is LGHDT and CDR2 YNNKEL (reference sequence).

V is TRBV11-2 and J is TRBJ2-4; without DNA, the TCRdb call of TRBD1 cannot be checked. The CDR3 covers 13 residues. The germline V gene encodes CDR1 SGHAT and CDR2 FQNNGV. CDR3 protein: CASSLAPGTGLGF.

The chain has TRBV6-2 or TRBV6-3 and TRBJ2-7; TCRdb's D call of TRBD1 is untestable without DNA. The CDR3 extends over 15 amino acids. In germline, CDR1 is MNHEY, CDR2 SVGEGT. CDR3 loop: CASSFTQGTAYEQYF.

The chain has TRBV9 and TRBJ2-5. Germline V gene lookup returns CDR1 SGDLS and CDR2 YYNGEE. The CDR3 runs to 14 residues. CDR3 protein: CASSVAGSTETQYF.

The gene calls are TRBV28 and TRBJ1-3; TCRdb selects TRBD1, and the lack of DNA leaves this call unchecked. CDR1 is MDHEN, CDR2 SYDVKM, per germline. The CDR3 length is 19 residues. The CDR3 is CASSLFRGRLAISGNTIYF.

This chain links TRBV28 with TRBJ2-5; without DNA, the TCRdb call of TRBD1 cannot be checked. Germline values: CDR1 MDHEN, CDR2 SYDVKM. The CDR3 contains 16 residues. The CDR3 sequence: CASSLAPGARQETQYF.

The chain links TRBV9 to TRBJ1-1. The CDR3 is 14 amino acids. The germline CDR1 and CDR2 sequences are SGDLS and YYNGEE. The CDR3 loop reads CASSVGSLNTEAFF.

This sequence joins TRBV7-8 and TRBJ2-7; TCRdb's D call of TRBD2 is untestable without DNA. CDR3 length: 16 amino acids. Germline-derived CDR1 and CDR2 are SGHVS and FQNEAQ. The CDR3 is CASSLSTSGRSYEQYF.

This sequence joins TRBV6-4 and TRBJ2-2; TCRdb gives TRBD1 as the D gene, but with no DNA this cannot be confirmed. The CDR3 is 15 residues long. Germline V lookup: CDR1 MRHNA, CDR2 SNTAGT. CDR3 amino acids: CASSLSQGDTGELFF.

The chain employs TRBV19 and TRBJ2-2; no DNA is available, so the TRBD1 call from TCRdb remains unchecked. CDR3 size: 15 residues. The germline gives CDR1 LNHDA, CDR2 SQIVND (reference sequence). The CDR3 region is CASRLTGGATGELFF. Using reference TRBV19 and TRBJ2-2 for the parts outside the CDR3, the full variable domain is DGGITQSPKYLFRKEGQNVTLSCEQNLNHDAMYWYRQDPGQGLRLIYYSQIVNDFQKGDIAEGYSVSREKKESFPLTVTSAQKNPTAFYLCASRLTGGATGELFFGEGSRLTVL.

The chain recombines TRBV6-5 with TRBJ2-2; TCRdb names TRBD1, which stays unverified in the absence of DNA. CDR3 length: 16 amino acids. In germline, CDR1 is MNHEY, CDR2 SVGAGI. CDR3 in amino acids: CASKTGGLSNTGELFF.

The chain is built from TRBV20-1 and TRBJ2-1; TCRdb gives TRBD2 as the D gene, but with no DNA this cannot be confirmed. Germline CDR1 and CDR2: DFQATT and SNEGSKA (reference sequence). The CDR3 runs 18 residues. CDR3: CSAETSGLYPSSYNEQFF.

V is TRBV28 and J is TRBJ1-1; TCRdb designates TRBD1, a call that cannot be tested without DNA. CDR1 MDHEN and CDR2 SYDVKM come from the germline V gene. The CDR3 is 18 residues long. The CDR3 reads CASSPIPGTGVMNTEAFF. The full variable domain, rest sourced from reference TRBV28 and TRBJ1-1, is DVKVTQSSRYLVKRTGEKVFLECVQDMDHENMFWYRQDPGLGLRLIYFSYDVKMKEKGDIPEGYSVSREKKERFSLILESASTNQTSMYLCASSPIPGTGVMNTEAFFGQGTRLTVV.